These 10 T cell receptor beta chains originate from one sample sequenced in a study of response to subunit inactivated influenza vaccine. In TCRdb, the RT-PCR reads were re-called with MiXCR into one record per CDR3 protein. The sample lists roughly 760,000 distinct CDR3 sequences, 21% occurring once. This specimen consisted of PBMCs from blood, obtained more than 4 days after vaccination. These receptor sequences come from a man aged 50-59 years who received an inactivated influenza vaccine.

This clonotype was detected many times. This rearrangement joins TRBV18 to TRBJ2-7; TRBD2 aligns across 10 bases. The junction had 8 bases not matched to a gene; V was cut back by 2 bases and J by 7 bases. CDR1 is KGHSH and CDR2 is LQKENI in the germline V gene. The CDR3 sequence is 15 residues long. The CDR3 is CASSPTSGALGEQYF. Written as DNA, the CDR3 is TGTGCCAGCTCACCAACTAGCGGGGCCTTGGGAGAGCAGTACTTC.

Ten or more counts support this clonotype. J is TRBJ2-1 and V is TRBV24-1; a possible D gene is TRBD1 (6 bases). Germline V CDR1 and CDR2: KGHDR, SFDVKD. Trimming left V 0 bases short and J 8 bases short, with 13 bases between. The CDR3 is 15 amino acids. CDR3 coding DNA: TGTGCCACCAGTGATTTGCAAGGGGGACGGGATGAGCAGTTCTTC. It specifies CATSDLQGGRDEQFF.

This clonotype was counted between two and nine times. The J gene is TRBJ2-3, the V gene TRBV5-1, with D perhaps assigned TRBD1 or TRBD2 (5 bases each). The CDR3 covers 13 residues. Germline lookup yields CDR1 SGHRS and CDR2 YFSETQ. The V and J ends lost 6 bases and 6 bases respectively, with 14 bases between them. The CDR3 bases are TGCGCCAGCACCCGGGACCGCGAGGATACGCAGTATTTT. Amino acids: CASTRDREDTQYF.

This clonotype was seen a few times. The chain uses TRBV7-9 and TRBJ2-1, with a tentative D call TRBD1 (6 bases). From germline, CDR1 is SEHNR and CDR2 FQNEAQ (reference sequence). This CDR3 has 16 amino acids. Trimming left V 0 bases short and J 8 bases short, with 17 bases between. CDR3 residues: CASSLAGRGMGDEQFF. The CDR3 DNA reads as TGTGCCAGCAGCTTAGCGGGCAGGGGAATGGGCGATGAGCAGTTCTTC.

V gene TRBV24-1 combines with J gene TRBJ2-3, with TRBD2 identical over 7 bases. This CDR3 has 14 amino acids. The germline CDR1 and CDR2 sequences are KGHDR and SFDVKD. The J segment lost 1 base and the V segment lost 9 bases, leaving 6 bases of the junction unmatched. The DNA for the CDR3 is TGTGCCACCCAAGTGGCGGGGGGCACAGATACGCAGTATTTT. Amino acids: CATQVAGGTDTQYF.

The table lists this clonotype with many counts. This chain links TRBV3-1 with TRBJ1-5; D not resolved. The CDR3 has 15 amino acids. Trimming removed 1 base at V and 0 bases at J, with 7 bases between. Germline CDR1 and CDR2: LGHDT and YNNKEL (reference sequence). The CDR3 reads CASSQAPGSNQPQHF. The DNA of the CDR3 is TGTGCCAGCAGCCAAGCACCGGGTAGCAATCAGCCCCAGCATTTT.

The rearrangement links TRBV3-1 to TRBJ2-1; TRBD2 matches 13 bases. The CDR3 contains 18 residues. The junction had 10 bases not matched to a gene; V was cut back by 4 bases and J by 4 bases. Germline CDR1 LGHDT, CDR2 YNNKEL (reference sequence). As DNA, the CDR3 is TGTGCCAGCAGCCTGACCCCCGGGACTAGCGGGAAATACAATGAGCAGTTCTTC. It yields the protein CASSLTPGTSGKYNEQFF.

In DNA, the CDR3 is TGCGCCAGCAGCGGGGGACTCATGGTAGAGACCCAGTACTTC. It translates to CASSGGLMVETQYF. The chain uses TRBV5-1 and TRBJ2-5; the D gene is possibly TRBD2 (6 bases). Germline V gene data show CDR1 as SGHRS and CDR2 as YFSETQ. V was clipped by 4 bases and J by 4 bases, with 14 bases between them. The CDR3 is made up of 14 amino acids.

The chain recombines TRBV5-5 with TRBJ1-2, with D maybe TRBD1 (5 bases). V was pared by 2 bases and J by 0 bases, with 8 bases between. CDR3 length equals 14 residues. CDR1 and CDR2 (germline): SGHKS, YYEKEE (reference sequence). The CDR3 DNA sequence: TGTGCCAGCAGCTTAAGACAGACTAACTATGGCTACACCTTC. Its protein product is CASSLRQTNYGYTF.

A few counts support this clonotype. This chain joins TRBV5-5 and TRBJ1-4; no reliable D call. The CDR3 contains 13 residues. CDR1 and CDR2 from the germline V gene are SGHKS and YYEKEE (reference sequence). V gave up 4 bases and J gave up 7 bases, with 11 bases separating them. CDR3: CASSLVRAEKLFF. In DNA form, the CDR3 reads TGTGCCAGCAGCCTCGTCCGTGCTGAAAAACTGTTTTTT.